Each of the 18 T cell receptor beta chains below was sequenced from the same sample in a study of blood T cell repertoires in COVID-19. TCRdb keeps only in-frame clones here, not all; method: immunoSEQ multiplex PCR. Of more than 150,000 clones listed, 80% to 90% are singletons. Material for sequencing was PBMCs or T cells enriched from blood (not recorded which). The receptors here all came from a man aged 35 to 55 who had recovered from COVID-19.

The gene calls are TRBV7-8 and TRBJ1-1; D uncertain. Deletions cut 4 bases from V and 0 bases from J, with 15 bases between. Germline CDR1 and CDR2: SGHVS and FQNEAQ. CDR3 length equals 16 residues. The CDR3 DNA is TGTGCCAGCAGCTCCGGAGTAGGAAACATGAACACTGAAGCTTTCTTT. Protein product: CASSSGVGNMNTEAFF.

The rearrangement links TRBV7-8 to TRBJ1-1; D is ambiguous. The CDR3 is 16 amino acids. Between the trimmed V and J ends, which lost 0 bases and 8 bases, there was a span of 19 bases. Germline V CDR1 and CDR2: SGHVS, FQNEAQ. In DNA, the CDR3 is TGTGCCAGCAGCTTAGCCGGCTGGTCGGGCGGGGTGGAAGCTTTCTTT. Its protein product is CASSLAGWSGGVEAFF.

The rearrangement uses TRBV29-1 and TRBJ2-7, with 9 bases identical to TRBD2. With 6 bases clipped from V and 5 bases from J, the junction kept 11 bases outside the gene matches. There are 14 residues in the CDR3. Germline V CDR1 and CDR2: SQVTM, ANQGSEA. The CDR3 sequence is CSVLKIAGVNEQYV. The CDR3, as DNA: TGCAGCGTCCTCAAAATAGCGGGAGTAAACGAGCAGTACGTC.

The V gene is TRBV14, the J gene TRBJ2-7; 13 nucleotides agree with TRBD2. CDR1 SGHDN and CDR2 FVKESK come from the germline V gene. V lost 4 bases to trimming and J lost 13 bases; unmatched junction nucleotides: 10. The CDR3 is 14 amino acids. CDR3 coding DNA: TGTGCCAGCAGCCGGGGACTAGCGGGATTAGAAACTTACTTC. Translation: CASSRGLAGLETYF.

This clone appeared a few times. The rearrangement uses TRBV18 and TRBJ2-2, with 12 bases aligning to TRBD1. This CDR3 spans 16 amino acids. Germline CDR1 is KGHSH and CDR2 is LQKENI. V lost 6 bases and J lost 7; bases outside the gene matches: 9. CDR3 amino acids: CASSPGQGALHGELFF. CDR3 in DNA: TGTGCCAGCTCTCCGGGACAGGGGGCTCTCCACGGGGAGCTGTTTTTT.

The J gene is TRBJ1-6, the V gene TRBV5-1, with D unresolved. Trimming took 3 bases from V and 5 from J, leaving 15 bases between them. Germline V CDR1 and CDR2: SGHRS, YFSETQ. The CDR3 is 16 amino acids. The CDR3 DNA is TGCGCCAGCAGCTCCCTTGAGAACTTTAATAATTCACCCCTCCACTTT. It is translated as CASSSLENFNNSPLHF.

CDR3 region: CASSLQQRGGGQPQHF. The CDR3 DNA is TGTGCCAGCAGCTTGCAGCAACGAGGGGGCGGGCAGCCCCAGCATTTT. The chain recombines TRBV7-2 with TRBJ1-5, with 7 positions matching TRBD1. Germline V gives CDR1 SGHTA, CDR2 FQGNSA. The CDR3 covers 16 residues. After removal of 3 bases from V and 7 bases from J, the junction contained 12 bases not matched to a gene.

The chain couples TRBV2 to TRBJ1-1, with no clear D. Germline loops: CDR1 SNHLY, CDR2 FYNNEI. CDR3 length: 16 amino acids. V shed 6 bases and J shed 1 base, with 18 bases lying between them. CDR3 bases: TGTGCCAGCAGGGTGGGAGGCGGGTCTGGGAACACTGAAGCTTTCTTT. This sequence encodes CASRVGGGSGNTEAFF.

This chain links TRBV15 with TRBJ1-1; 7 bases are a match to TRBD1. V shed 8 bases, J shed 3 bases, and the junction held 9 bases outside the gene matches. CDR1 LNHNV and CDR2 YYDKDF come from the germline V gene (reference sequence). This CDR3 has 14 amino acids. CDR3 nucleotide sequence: TGTGCCACCGGGAAGGGACAGAGGGACACTGAAGCTTTCTTT. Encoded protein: CATGKGQRDTEAFF.

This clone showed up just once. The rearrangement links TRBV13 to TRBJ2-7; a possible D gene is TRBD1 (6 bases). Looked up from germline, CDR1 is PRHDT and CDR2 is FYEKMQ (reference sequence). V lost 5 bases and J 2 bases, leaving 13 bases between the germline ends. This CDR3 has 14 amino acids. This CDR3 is CASSLGQSPYEQYV. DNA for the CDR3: TGTGCCAGCAGCCTCGGACAGAGTCCCTACGAGCAGTACGTC.

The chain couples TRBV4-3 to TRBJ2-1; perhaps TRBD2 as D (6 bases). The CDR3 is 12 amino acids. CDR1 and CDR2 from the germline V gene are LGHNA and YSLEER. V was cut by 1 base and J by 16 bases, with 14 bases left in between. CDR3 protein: CASSQGRDSRFF. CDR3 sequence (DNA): TGCGCCAGCAGCCAAGGCCGGGACTCCCGATTCTTC.

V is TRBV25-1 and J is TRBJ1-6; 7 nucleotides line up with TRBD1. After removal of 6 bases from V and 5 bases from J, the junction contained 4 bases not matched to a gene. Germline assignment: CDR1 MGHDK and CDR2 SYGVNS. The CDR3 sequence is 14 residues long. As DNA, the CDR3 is TGTGCCAGCAGGACCGGGACAGATAATTCACCCCTCCACTTT. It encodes CASRTGTDNSPLHF.

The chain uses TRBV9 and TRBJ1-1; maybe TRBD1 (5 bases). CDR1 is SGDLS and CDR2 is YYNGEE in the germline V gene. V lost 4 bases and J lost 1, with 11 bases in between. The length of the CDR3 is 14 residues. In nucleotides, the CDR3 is TGTGCCAGCAGCCTAGAGGGGCGGAACACTGAAGCTTTCTTT. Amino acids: CASSLEGRNTEAFF.

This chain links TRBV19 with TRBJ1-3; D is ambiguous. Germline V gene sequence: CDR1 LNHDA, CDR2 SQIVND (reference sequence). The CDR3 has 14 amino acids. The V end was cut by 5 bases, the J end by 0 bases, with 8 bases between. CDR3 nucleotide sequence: TGTGCCAGTAGTTCGGGGTCCTCTGGAAACACCATATATTTT. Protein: CASSSGSSGNTIYF.

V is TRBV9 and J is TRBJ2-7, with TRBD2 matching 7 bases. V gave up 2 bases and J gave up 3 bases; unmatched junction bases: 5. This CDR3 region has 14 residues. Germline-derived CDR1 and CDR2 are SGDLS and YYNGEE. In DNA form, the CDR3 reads TGTGCCAGCAGCGTTGGGGGGGACGTCTACGAGCAGTACTTC. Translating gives CASSVGGDVYEQYF.

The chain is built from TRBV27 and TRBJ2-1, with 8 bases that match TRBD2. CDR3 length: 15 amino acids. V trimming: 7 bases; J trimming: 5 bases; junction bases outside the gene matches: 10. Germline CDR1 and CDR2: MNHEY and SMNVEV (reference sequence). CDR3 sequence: CASITPGLGHNEQFF. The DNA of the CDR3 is TGTGCCAGCATAACGCCGGGACTAGGACACAATGAGCAGTTCTTC.

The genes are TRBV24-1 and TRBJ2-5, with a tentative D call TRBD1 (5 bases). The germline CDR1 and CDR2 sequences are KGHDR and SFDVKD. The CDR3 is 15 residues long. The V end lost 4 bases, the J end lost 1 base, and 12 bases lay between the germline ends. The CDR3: CATSDNRQFQETQYF. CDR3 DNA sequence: TGTGCCACCAGTGACAATCGACAGTTCCAAGAGACCCAGTACTTC.

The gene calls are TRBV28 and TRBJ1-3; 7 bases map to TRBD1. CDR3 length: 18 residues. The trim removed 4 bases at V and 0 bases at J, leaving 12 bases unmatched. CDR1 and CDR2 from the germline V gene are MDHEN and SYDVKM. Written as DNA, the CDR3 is TGTGCCAGCAGTTACACCAGGGGGGCGAGTTTCTCTGGAAACACCATATATTTT. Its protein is CASSYTRGASFSGNTIYF.